The clone carrying this TCR beta chain was detected a few times. What it recognizes is unknown. CDR1 MNHEY and CDR2 SMNVEV come from the germline V gene (reference sequence). V lost 3 bases and J 2 bases, leaving 19 bases between the germline ends. This CDR3 has 17 residues. The data were obtained in a study of T cell repertoires in cytomegalovirus infection. Background on the study: Indications of both CMV infection and matching HLA type were provided by public TCR beta signatures.

One entry per CDR3 protein results from TCRdb running MiXCR on the reads. Among around 100,000 distinct CDR3 sequences, 10% were seen once, and the ten largest hold roughly 31%. Study-wide findings and caveats: Based on cumulative public TCR beta family frequency, carriers of CMV plus the relevant HLA were identified. The ex vivo response was dominated by HLA-C-restricted CMV-specific TCR beta clonotypes.

This TCR came from a human donor in good health (CMV status not recorded). Some clones in this sample may be carry-over from other donors' samples. The V call is TRBV27, the J call TRBJ2-5, with D maybe TRBD1 (5 bases). Sequenced sample: PBMCs, sequenced either directly or after in vitro stimulation (not recorded which). The CDR3 protein is CASSFLPGRGGQETQYF. The CDR3 DNA reads as TGTGCCAGCAGTTTCCTTCCTGGAAGGGGTGGGCAAGAGACCCAGTACTTC.